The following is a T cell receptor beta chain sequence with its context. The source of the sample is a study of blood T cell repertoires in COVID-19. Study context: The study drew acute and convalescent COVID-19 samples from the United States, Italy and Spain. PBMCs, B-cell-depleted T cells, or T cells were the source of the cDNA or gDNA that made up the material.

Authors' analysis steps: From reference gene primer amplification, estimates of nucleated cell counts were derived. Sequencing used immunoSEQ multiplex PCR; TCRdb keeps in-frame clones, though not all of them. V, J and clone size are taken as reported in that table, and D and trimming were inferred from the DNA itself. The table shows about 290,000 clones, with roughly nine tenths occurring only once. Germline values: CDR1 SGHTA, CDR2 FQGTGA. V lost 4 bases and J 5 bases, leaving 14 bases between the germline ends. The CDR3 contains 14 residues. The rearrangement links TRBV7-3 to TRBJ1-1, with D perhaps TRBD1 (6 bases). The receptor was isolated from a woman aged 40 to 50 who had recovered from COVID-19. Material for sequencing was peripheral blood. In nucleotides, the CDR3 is TGTGCCAGCAGCTCCCCAGGGGCTGGGACTGAAGCTTTCTTT. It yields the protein CASSSPGAGTEAFF. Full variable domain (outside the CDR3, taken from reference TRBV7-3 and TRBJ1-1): GAGVSQTPSNKVTEKGKYVELRCDPISGHTALYWYRQSLGQGPEFLIYFQGTGAADDSGLPNDRFFAVRPEGSVSTLKIQRTERGDSAVYLCASSSPGAGTEAFFGQGTRLTVV.